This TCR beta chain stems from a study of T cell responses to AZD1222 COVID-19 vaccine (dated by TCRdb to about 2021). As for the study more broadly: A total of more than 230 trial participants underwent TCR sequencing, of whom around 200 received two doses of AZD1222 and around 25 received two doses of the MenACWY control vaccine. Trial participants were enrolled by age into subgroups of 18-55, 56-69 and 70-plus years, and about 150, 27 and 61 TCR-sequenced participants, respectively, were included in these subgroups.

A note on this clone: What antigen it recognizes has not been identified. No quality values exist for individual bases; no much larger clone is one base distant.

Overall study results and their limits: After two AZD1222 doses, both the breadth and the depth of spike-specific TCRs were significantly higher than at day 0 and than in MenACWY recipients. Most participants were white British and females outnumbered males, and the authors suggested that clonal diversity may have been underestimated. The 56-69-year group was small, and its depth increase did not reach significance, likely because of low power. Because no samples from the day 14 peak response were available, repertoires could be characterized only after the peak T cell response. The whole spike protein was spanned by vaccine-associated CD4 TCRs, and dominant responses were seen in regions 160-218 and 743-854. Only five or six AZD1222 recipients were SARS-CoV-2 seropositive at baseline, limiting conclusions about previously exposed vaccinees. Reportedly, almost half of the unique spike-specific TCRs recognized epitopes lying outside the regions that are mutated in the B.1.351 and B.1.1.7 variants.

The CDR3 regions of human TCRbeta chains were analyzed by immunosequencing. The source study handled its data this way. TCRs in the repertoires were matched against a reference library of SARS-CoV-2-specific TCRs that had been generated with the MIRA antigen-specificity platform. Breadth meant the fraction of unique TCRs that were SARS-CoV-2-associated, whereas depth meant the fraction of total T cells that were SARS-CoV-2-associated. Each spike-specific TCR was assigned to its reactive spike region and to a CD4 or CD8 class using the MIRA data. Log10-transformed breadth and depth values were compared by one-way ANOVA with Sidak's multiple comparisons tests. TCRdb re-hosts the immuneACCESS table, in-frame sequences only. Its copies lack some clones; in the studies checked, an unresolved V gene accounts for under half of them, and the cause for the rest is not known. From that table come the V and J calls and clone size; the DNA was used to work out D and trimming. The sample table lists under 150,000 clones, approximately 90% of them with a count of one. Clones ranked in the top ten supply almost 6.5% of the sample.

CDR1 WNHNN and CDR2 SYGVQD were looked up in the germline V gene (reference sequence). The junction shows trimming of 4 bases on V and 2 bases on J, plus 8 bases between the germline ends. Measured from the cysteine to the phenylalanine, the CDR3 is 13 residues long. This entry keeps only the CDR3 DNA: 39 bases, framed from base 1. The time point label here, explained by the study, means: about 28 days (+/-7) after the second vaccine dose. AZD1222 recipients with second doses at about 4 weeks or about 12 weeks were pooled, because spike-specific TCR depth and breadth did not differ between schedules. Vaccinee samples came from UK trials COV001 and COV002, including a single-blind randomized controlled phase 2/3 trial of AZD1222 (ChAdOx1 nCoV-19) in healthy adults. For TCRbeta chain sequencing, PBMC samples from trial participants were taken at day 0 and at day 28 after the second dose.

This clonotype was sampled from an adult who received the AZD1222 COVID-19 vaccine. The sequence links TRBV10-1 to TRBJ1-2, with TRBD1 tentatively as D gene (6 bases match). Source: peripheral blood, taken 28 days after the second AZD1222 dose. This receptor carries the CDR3 CASSVDRNYGYTF. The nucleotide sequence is TGCGCCAGCAGTGTAGACAGGAACTATGGCTACACCTTC.